This T cell receptor (beta chain) was found in a study of naive and memory T cell subsets. In the case of this clonotype: The antigen remains unidentified.

Germline lookup yields CDR1 SGHDN and CDR2 FVKESK. Trimming removed 1 base from V and 4 bases from J, with 9 bases in between. The CDR3 has 14 residues. Study conclusions and caveats: Possibly reflecting memory cells re-expressing CD45RA, a few larger clonotypes occurred in naive repertoires, especially CD8. In naive cells, over 95% of TCR sequences were seen only once.

The beta constant-region primer was an equimolar mix of two oligonucleotides covering TRBC1 and TRBC2. The ligated cDNA underwent four PCR rounds using SP2 and nested alpha and beta constant-region primers. One entry per CDR3 protein, called by TCRdb with MiXCR from the UMI-ligation and nested PCR reads. The repertoire has roughly 97,000 distinct CDR3 sequences, more than 12% of them found once; the top ten carry approximately 2.8%. The sample comprised naive CD8+ T cells from blood. The chain has TRBV14 and TRBJ2-3; D perhaps matches TRBD2 (6 bases). The receptor was isolated from a human donor in good health. The chain's CDR3 is CASSQGLASDTQYF. The CDR3 DNA reads TGTGCCAGCAGCCAAGGGCTAGCGTCAGATACGCAGTATTTT.